A single count supports the clone carrying this TCR beta chain. V was clipped by 8 bases and J by 3 bases; unmatched bases: 13. In germline, CDR1 is SGHTA, CDR2 FQGNSA. The CDR3 is 16 residues long. This sample is part of a study of blood T cell repertoires in COVID-19. Study-level background: Acute and convalescent COVID-19 specimens originated in the United States, Italy and Spain. T cells, B-cell-depleted T cells, or PBMCs supplied cDNA or gDNA.

How the authors handled the data: From reference gene primer amplification, estimates of nucleated cell counts were derived. TCRdb keeps only in-frame clones here, not all; method: immunoSEQ multiplex PCR. The DNA was the basis for D and trimming; V, J and clone size are from that table. In the table there are around 93,000 clones, over 70% of which are singletons. The sample was peripheral blood. The chain couples TRBV7-2 to TRBJ1-3, with TRBD1 matching over 7 bases. The receptor's source is a man aged 55 to 69 with acute or convalescent COVID-19. The CDR3 here is CASAPLRGQYGNTIYF. The CDR3 coding sequence is TGTGCCAGCGCGCCCCTCCGGGGACAGTATGGAAACACCATATATTTT.